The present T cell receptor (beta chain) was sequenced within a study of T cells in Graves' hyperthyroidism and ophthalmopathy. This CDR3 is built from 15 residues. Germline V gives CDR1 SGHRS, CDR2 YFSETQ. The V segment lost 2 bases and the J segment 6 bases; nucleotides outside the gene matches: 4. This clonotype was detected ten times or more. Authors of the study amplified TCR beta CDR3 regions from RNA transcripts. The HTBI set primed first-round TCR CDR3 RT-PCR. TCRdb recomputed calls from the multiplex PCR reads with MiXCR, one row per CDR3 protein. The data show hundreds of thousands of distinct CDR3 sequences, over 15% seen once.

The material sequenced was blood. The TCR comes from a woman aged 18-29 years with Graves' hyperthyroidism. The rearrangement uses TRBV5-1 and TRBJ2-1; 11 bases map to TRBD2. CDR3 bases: TGCGCCAGCAGCTTTAGCGGGAGGGCCGTCAATGAGCAGTTCTTC. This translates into CASSFSGRAVNEQFF.